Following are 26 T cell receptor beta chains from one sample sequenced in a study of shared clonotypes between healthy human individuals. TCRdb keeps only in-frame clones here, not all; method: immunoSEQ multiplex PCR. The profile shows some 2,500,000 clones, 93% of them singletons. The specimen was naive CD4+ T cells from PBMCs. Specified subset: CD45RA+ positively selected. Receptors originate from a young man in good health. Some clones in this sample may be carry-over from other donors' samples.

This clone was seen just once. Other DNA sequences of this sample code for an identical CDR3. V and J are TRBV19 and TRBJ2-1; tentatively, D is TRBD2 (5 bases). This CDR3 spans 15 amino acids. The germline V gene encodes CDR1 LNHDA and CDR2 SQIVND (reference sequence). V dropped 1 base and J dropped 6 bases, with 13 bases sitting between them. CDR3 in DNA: TGTGCCAGTAGTATAGGGGGTCTAGCAGTCAATGAGCAGTTCTTC. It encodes CASSIGGLAVNEQFF.

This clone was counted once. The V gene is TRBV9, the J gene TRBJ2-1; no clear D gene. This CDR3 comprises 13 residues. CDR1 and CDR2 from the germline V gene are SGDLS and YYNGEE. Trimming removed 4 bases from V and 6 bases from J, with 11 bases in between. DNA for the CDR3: TGTGCCAGCAGCTTAAGCCCGAGCAATGAGCAGTTCTTC. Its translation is CASSLSPSNEQFF. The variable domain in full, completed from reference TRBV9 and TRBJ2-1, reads DSGVTQTPKHLITATGQRVTLRCSPRSGDLSVYWYQQSLDQGLQFLIQYYNGEERAKGNILERFSAQQFPDLHSELNLSSLELGDSALYFCASSLSPSNEQFFGPGTRLTVL.

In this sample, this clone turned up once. The CDR3, as DNA: TGTGCCAGCAGCGATCGACTAAATCCCCGCGAGCAGTACTTC. Its translation: CASSDRLNPREQYF. The V gene is TRBV11-1, the J gene TRBJ2-7, with D maybe TRBD2 (5 bases). This CDR3 is built from 14 residues. The V end was cut by 5 bases, the J end by 6 bases, with 17 bases between. Germline V gene lookup returns CDR1 SGHAT and CDR2 FQDESV (reference sequence).

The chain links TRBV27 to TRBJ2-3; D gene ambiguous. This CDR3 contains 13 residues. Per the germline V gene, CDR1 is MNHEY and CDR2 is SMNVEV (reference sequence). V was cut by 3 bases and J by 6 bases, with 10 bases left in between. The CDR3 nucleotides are TGTGCCAGCAGTTTTGACGGTCCCGATACGCAGTATTTT. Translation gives CASSFDGPDTQYF.

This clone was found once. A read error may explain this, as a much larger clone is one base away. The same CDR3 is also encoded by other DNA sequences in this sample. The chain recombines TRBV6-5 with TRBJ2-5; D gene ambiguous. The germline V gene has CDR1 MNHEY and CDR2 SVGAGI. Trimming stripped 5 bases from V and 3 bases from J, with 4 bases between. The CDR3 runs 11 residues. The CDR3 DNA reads TGTGCCAGCAGTGTGGAAGAGACCCAGTACTTC. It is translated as CASSVEETQYF.

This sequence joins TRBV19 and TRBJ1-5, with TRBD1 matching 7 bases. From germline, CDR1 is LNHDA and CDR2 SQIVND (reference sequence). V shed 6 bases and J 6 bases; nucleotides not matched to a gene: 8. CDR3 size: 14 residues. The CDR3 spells CASRERGGSQPQHF. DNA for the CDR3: TGTGCCAGTAGAGAAAGAGGGGGCAGTCAGCCCCAGCATTTT.

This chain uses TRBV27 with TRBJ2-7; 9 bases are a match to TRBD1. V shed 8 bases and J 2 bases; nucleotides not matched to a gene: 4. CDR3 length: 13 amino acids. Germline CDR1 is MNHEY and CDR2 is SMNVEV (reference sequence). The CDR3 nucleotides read TGTGCCAGCGCCTACAGGGGGCCCTACGAGCAGTACTTC. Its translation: CASAYRGPYEQYF.

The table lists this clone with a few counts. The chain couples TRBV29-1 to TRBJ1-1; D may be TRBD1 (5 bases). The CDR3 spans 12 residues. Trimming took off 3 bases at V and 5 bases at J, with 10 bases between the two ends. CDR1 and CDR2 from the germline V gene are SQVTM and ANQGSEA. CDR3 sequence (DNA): TGCAGCGTTGATGCTGGGGGAACTGAAGCTTTCTTT. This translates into CSVDAGGTEAFF.

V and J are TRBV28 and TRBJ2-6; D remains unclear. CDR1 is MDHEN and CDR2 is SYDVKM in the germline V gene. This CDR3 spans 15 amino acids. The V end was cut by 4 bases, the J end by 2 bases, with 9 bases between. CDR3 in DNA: TGTGCCAGCAGTTCAGAGGTCCCTGGGGCCAACGTCCTGACTTTC. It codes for CASSSEVPGANVLTF.

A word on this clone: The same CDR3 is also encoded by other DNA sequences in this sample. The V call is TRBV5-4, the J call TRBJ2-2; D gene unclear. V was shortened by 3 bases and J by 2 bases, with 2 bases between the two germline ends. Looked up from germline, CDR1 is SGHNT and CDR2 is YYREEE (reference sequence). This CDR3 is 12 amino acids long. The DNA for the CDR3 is TGTGCCAGCAGCTCTAACACCGGGGAGCTGTTTTTT. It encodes CASSSNTGELFF.

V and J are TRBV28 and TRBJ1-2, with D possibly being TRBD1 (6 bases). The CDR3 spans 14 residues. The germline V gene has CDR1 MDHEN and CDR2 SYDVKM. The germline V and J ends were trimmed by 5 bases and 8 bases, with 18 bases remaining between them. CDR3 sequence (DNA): TGTGCCAGCAGTCCAACACTGCGGACAGAAGGCTACACCTTC. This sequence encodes CASSPTLRTEGYTF.

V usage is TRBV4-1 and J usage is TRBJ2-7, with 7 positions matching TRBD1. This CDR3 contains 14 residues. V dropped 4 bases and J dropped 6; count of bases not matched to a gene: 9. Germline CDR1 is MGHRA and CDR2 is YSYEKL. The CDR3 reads CASSRPGGYFEQYF. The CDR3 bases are TGCGCCAGCAGCCGGCCAGGGGGTTACTTCGAGCAGTACTTC.

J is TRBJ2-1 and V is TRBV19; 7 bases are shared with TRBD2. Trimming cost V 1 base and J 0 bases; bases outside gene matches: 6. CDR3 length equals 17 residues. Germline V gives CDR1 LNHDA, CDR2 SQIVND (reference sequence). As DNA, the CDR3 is TGTGCCAGTAGTATAGGTGCTAGCGGAAGCTCCTACAATGAGCAGTTCTTC. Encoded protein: CASSIGASGSSYNEQFF.

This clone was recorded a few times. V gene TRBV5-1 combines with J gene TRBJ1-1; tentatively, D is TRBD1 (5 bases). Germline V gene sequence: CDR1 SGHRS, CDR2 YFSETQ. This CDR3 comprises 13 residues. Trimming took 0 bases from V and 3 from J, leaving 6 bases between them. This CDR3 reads CASSLEGHTEAFF. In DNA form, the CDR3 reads TGCGCCAGCAGCTTGGAGGGGCACACTGAAGCTTTCTTT.

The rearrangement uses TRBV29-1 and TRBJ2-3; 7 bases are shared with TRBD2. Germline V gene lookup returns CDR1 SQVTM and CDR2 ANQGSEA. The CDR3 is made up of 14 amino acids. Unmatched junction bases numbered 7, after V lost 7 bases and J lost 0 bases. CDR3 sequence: CSGSGPSSTDTQYF. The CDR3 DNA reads TGCAGCGGTAGCGGGCCCTCTAGCACAGATACGCAGTATTTT.

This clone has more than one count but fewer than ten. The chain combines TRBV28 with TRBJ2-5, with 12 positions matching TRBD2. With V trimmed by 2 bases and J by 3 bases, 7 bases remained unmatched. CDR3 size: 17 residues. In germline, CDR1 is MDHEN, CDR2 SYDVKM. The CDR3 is CASSLSWSSGREETQYF. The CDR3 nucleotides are TGTGCCAGCAGTTTAAGTTGGTCTAGCGGGAGGGAAGAGACCCAGTACTTC.

The CDR3 region has the DNA TGCGCCAGCAGCCCGGGCGGGGGGCAGTACGAGCAGTACTTC. Translation: CASSPGGGQYEQYF. This sequence joins TRBV5-1 and TRBJ2-7; 8 bases fit TRBD2. The V segment lost 4 bases and the J segment 4 bases; nucleotides outside the gene matches: 7. This CDR3 contains 14 residues. Germline V CDR1 and CDR2: SGHRS, YFSETQ.

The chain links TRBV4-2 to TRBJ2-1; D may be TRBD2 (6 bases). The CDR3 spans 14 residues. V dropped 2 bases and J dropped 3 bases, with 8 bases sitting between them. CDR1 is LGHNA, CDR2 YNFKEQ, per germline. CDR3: CASSQSGDYNEQFF. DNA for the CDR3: TGTGCCAGCAGCCAATCGGGAGACTACAATGAGCAGTTCTTC.

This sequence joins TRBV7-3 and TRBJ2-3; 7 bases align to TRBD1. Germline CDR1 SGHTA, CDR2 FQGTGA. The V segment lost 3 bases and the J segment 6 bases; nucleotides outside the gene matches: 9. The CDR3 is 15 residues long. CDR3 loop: CASSFTGTVFDTQYF. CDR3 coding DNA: TGTGCCAGCAGCTTCACCGGGACAGTCTTCGATACGCAGTATTTT. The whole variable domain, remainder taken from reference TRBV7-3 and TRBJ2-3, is GAGVSQTPSNKVTEKGKYVELRCDPISGHTALYWYRQSLGQGPEFLIYFQGTGAADDSGLPNDRFFAVRPEGSVSTLKIQRTERGDSAVYLCASSFTGTVFDTQYFGPGTRLTVL.

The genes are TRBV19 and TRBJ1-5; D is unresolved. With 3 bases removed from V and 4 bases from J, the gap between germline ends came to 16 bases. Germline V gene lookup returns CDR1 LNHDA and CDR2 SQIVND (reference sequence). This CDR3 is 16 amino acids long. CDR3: CASSMVLGRGNQPQHF. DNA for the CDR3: TGTGCCAGTAGTATGGTGCTAGGACGGGGAAATCAGCCCCAGCATTTT.

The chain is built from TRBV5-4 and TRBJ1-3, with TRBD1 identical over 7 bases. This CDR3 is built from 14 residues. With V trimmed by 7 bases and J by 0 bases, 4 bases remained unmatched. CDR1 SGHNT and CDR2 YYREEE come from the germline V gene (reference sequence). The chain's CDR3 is CASSTGLSGNTIYF. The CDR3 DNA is TGTGCCAGCTCGACAGGGCTCTCTGGAAACACCATATATTTT.

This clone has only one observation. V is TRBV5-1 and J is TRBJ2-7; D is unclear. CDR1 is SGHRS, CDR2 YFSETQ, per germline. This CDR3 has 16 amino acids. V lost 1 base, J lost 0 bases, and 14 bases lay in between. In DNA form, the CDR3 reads TGCGCCAGCAGCTTGATGGAGCTAAGGAGCTCCTACGAGCAGTACTTC. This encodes CASSLMELRSSYEQYF.

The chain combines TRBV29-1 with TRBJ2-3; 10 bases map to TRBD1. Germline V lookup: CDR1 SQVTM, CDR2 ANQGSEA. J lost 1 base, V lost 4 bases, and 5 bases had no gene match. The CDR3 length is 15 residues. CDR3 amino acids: CSVAAGQGGTDTQYF. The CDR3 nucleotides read TGCAGCGTTGCCGCAGGACAGGGGGGCACAGATACGCAGTATTTT.

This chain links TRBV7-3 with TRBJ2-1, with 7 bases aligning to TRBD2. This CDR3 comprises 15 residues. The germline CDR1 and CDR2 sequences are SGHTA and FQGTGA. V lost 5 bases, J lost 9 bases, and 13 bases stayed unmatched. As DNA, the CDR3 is TGTGCCAGCAGCCCAAGGACTAGGCGCGTAGGTGAGCAGTTCTTC. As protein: CASSPRTRRVGEQFF.

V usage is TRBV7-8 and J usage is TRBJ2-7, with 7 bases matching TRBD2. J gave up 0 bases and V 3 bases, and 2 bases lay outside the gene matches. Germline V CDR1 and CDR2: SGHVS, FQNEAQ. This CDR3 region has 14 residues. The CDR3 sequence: CASSFLAASYEQYF. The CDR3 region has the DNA TGTGCCAGCAGCTTCCTAGCGGCCTCCTACGAGCAGTACTTC.

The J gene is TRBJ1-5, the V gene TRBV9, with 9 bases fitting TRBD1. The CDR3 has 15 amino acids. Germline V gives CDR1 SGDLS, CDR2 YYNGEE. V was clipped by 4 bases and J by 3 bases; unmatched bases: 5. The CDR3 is CASSPGTGPNQPQHF. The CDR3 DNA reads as TGTGCCAGCAGCCCGGGGACAGGGCCCAATCAGCCCCAGCATTTT.